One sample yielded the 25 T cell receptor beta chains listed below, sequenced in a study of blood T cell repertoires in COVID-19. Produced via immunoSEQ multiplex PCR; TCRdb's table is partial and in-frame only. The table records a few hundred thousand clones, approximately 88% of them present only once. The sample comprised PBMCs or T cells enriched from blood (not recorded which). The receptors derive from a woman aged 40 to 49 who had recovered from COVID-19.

The CDR3 loop reads CAISWDRGSYEQYF. CDR3 in DNA: TGTGCCATCAGCTGGGACAGGGGTTCCTACGAGCAGTACTTC. V is TRBV10-3 and J is TRBJ2-7; 10 bases align to TRBD1. The V gene end was trimmed by 6 bases and the J gene end by 1 base; junction bases not matched to a gene: 3. Germline-derived CDR1 and CDR2 are ENHRY and SYGVKD. This CDR3 region has 14 residues.

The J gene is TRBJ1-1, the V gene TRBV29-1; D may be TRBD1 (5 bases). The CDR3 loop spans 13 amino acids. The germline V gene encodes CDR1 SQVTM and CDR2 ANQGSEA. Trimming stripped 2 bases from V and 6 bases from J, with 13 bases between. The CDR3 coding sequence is TGCAGCGTTGAAACGGCAGGGTTGGCTGAAGCTTTCTTT. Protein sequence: CSVETAGLAEAFF.

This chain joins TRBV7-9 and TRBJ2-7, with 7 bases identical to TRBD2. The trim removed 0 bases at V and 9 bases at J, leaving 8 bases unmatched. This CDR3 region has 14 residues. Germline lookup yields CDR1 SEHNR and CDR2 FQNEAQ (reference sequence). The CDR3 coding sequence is TGTGCCAGCAGCTTAGCGACGTCTAGCGGACGGCAGTACTTC. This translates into CASSLATSSGRQYF.

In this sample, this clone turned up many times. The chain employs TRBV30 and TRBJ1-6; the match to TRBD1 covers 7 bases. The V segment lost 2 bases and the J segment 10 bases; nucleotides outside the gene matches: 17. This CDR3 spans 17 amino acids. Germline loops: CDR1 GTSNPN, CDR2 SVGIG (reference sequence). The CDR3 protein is CAWSFAGLRDSRSPLHF. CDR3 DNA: TGTGCCTGGAGTTTTGCGGGGCTCCGGGACAGTAGGTCACCCCTCCACTTT.

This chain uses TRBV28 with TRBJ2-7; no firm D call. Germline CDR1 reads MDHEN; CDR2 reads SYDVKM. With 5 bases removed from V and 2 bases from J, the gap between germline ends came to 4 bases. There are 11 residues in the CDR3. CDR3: CASSTAYEQYF. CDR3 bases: TGTGCCAGCAGTACAGCCTACGAGCAGTACTTC.

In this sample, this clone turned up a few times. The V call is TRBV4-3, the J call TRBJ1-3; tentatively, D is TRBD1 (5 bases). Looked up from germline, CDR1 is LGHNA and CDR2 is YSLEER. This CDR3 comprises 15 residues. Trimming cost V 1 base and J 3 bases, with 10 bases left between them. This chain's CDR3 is CASSQGGRDGNTIYF. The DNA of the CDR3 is TGCGCCAGCAGCCAAGGGGGGAGGGATGGAAACACCATATATTTT.

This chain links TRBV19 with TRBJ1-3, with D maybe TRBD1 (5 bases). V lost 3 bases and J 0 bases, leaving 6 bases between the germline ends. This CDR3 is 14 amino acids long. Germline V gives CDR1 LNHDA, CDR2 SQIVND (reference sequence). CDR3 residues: CASSMGRSGNTIYF. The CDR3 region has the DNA TGTGCCAGTAGTATGGGGCGCTCTGGAAACACCATATATTTT.

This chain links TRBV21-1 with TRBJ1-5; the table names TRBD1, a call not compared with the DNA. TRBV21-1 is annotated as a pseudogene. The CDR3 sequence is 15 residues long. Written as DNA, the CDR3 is TGTGCCAGCAGCGCCCTGGGGGCAGAAAATCAGCCCCAGCATTTT. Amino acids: CASSALGAENQPQHF.

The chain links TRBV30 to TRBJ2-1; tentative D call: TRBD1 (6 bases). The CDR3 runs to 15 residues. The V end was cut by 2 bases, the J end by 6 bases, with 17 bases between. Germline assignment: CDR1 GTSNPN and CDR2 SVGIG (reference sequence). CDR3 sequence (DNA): TGTGCCTGGAGTCCCCAGGGGACCGCCATCAATGAGCAGTTCTTC. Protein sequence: CAWSPQGTAINEQFF.

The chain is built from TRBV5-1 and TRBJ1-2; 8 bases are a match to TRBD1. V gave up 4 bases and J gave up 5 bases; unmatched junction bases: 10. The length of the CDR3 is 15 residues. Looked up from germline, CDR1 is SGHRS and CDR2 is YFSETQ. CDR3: CASSASGTGTYGYTF. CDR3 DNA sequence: TGCGCCAGCAGCGCCTCCGGGACAGGCACTTATGGCTACACCTTC.

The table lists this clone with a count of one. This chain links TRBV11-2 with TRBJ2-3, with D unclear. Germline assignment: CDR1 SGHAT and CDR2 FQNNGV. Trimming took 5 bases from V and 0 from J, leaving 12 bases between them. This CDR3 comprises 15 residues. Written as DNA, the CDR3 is TGTGCCAGCAGCGAATGGAGTGTGAGCACAGATACGCAGTATTTT. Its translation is CASSEWSVSTDTQYF.

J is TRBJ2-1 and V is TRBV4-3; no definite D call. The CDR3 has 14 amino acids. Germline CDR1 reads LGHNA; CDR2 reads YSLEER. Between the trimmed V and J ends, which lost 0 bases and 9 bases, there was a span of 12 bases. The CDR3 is CASSQDFGSGEQFF. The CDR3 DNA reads TGCGCCAGCAGCCAAGATTTCGGGTCGGGTGAGCAGTTCTTC.

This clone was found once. The CDR3 here is CASSSGRETQYF. The CDR3 DNA is TGTGCCAGCAGTTCCGGGAGGGAGACCCAGTACTTC. This chain links TRBV28 with TRBJ2-5; 7 bases agree with TRBD2. Per germline, CDR1 MDHEN and CDR2 SYDVKM. The V and J ends lost 4 bases and 5 bases, in that order; junction bases with no gene match: 1. This CDR3 has 12 residues.

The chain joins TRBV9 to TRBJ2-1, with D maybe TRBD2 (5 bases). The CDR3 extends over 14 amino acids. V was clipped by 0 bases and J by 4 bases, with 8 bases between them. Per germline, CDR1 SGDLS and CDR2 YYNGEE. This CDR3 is CASSVVGGYNEQFF. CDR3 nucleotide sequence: TGTGCCAGCAGCGTAGTGGGCGGGTACAATGAGCAGTTCTTC.

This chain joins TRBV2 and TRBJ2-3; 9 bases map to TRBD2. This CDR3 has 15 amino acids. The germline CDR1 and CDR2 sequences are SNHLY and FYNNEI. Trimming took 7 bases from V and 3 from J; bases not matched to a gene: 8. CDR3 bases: TGTGCCAGCACGGGCCTTAGCGGGAGAACAGATACGCAGTATTTT. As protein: CASTGLSGRTDTQYF.

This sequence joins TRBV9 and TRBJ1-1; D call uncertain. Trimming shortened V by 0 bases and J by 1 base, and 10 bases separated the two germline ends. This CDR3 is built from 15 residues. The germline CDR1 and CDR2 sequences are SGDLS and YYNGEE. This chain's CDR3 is CASSVDGRGNTEAFF. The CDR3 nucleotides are TGTGCCAGCAGCGTAGACGGACGGGGGAACACTGAAGCTTTCTTT.

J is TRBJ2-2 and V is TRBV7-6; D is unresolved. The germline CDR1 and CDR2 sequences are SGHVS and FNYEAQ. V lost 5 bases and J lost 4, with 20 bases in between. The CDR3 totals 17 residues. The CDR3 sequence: CASSPELLESSTGELFF. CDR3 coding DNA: TGTGCCAGCAGCCCCGAGTTGCTGGAGTCGAGCACCGGGGAGCTGTTTTTT.

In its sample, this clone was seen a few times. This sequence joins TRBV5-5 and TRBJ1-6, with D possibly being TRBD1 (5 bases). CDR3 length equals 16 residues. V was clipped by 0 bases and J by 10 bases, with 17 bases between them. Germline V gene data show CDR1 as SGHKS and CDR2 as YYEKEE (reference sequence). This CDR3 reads CASSLVGAGPRSPLHF. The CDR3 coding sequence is TGTGCCAGCAGCTTGGTTGGGGCAGGACCCCGATCACCCCTCCACTTT.

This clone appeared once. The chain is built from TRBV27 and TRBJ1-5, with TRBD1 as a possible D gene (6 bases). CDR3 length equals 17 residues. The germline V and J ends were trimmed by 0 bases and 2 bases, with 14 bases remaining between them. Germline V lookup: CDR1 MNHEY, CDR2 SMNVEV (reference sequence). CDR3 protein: CASSLSSVQGGNQPQHF. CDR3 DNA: TGTGCCAGCAGTTTATCGTCGGTACAGGGAGGCAATCAGCCCCAGCATTTT.

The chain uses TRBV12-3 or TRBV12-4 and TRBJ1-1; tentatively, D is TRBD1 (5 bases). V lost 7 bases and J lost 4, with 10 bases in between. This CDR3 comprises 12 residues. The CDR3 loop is CASTGGTTEAFF. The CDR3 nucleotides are TGTGCCAGCACTGGGGGGACCACTGAAGCTTTCTTT.

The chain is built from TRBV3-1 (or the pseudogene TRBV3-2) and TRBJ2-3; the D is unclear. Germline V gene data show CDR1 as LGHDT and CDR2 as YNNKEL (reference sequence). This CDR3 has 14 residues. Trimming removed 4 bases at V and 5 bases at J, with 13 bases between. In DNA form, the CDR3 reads TGTGCCAGCAGCCGACTCAGCTTGGTAGATACGCAGTATTTT. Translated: CASSRLSLVDTQYF.

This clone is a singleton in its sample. This CDR3 is CASSLGEPGEKLFF. The CDR3 coding sequence is TGCGCCAGCAGCTTGGGCGAGCCGGGGGAAAAACTGTTTTTT. This chain connects TRBV5-1 to TRBJ1-4; unclear D gene. With 0 bases removed from V and 8 bases from J, the gap between germline ends came to 11 bases. CDR1 SGHRS and CDR2 YFSETQ come from the germline V gene. This CDR3 spans 14 amino acids.

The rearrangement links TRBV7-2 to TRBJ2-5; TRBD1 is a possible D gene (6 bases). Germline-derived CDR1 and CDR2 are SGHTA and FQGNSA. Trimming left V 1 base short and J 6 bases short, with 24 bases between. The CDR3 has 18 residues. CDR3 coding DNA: TGTGCCAGCAGCTTAGGACCCCCCCGCACACAGGGTGTGAAGACCCAGTACTTC. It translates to CASSLGPPRTQGVKTQYF.

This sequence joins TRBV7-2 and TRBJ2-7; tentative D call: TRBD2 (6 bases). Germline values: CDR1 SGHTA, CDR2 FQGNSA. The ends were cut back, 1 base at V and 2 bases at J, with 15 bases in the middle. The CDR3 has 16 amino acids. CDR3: CASSLGMRGGPYEQYF. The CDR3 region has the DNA TGTGCCAGCAGCTTAGGTATGAGGGGAGGCCCCTACGAGCAGTACTTC. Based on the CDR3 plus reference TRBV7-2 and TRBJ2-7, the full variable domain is GAGVSQSPSNKVTEKGKDVELRCDPISGHTALYWYRQSLGQGLEFLIYFQGNSAPDKSGLPSDRFSAERTGGSVSTLTIQRTQQEDSAVYLCASSLGMRGGPYEQYFGPGTRLTVT.

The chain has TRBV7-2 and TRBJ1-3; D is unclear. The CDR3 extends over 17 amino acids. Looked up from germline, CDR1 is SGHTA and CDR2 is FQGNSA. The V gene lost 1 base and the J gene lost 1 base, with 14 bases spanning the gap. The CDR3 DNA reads TGTGCCAGCAGCTTAGTTGCCCCCCTGCAGTCTGGAAACACCATATATTTT. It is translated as CASSLVAPLQSGNTIYF.